These 22 T cell receptor beta chains were all obtained from the same sample, sequenced in a study of vaccination and CD4 T cells after COVID-19. Sequencing of the DNA from cultured CD4+ T cells was carried out with the Oncomine TCR Beta short-read assay. Using its own MiXCR run on the PCR reads, TCRdb lists one record per CDR3 protein. The repertoire includes roughly 18,000 distinct CDR3 sequences, approximately 50% of them detected once, and approximately 13% sits in the top ten. Noted treatment: approximately nine-day PBMC culture with coronavirus spike peptide pools or control peptides (ViraFEST assay). No antigen has been identified for these receptors. Sequencing was performed on CD4+ T cells from blood, cultured in vitro. These receptors came from a human donor who had recovered from COVID-19.

This clonotype was counted between two and nine times. The chain couples TRBV20-1 to TRBJ1-2; D is unresolved. V lost 3 bases, J lost 2 bases, and 7 bases lay in between. Germline CDR1 and CDR2: DFQATT and SNEGSKA (reference sequence). There are 12 residues in the CDR3. CDR3 DNA sequence: TGCAGTGCTAGGGTGGGAAACTATGGCTACACCTTC. Its protein product is CSARVGNYGYTF.

The J gene is TRBJ1-2, the V gene TRBV24-1; the D is unclear. Trimming left V 3 bases short and J 4 bases short, with 14 bases between. This CDR3 contains 15 residues. CDR1 and CDR2 (germline): KGHDR, SFDVKD. The CDR3 here is CATSDNATPFYGYTF. CDR3 nucleotide sequence: TGTGCCACCAGTGATAATGCGACACCATTCTATGGCTACACCTTC.

The gene calls are TRBV7-8 and TRBJ2-7, with 8 bases fitting TRBD2. The CDR3 sequence is 16 residues long. Germline-derived CDR1 and CDR2 are SGHVS and FQNEAQ. Trimming removed 5 bases from V and 3 bases from J; junction bases left unmatched: 12. CDR3 nucleotides: TGTGCCAGCAGCGGGCGCCCGGGGGGGCCCATCTACGAGCAGTACTTC. This codes for CASSGRPGGPIYEQYF.

V usage is TRBV20-1 and J usage is TRBJ1-3; D gene uncertain. Between the trimmed V and J ends, which lost 1 base and 0 bases, there was a span of 7 bases. Germline V CDR1 and CDR2: DFQATT, SNEGSKA (reference sequence). CDR3 length equals 14 residues. Here the CDR3 reads CSARVGNSGNTIYF. The CDR3 bases are TGCAGTGCTAGAGTCGGGAACTCTGGAAACACCATATATTTT.

This chain joins TRBV20-1 and TRBJ2-3; D perhaps matches TRBD2 (5 bases). CDR1 and CDR2 (germline): DFQATT, SNEGSKA (reference sequence). The CDR3 contains 15 residues. V lost 0 bases and J lost 4, with 14 bases in between. Written as DNA, the CDR3 is TGCAGTGCTAGAGAGCGAGGGAGTGCCTCAGATACGCAGTATTTT. It is translated as CSARERGSASDTQYF.

This clonotype was counted only a few times. The chain carries TRBV6-1 and TRBJ1-2; TRBD1 agrees at 7 bases. The trim removed 6 bases at V and 7 bases at J, leaving 14 bases unmatched. CDR1 is MNHNS and CDR2 is SASEGT in the germline V gene. The CDR3 is 15 amino acids. CDR3 sequence (DNA): TGTGCCAGCAGGACCCCAGGGGGGTTAGCTCGTGGCTACACCTTC. Translated, it gives CASRTPGGLARGYTF.

The chain joins TRBV10-3 to TRBJ2-6; 7 nucleotides line up with TRBD1. Germline CDR1 is ENHRY and CDR2 is SYGVKD. V shed 11 bases, J shed 3 bases, and the junction held 4 bases outside the gene matches. The CDR3 is made up of 13 amino acids. DNA for the CDR3: TGTGCCGCCCAGGGGGTTGGGGCCAACGTCCTGACTTTC. Translated, it gives CAAQGVGANVLTF.

The chain carries TRBV9 and TRBJ2-5; the D gene could be TRBD1 or TRBD2 (6 bases each). The V end lost 3 bases, the J end lost 5 bases, and 17 bases lay between the germline ends. Germline-derived CDR1 and CDR2 are SGDLS and YYNGEE. The CDR3 runs 15 residues. The CDR3 reads CASSARLTGGETQYF. The CDR3 nucleotides are TGTGCCAGCAGCGCCCGATTGACAGGAGGGGAGACCCAGTACTTC.

The count of this clonotype is one. V gene TRBV20-1 combines with J gene TRBJ1-5; D remains ambiguous. Trimming cost V 7 bases and J 3 bases, with 16 bases left between them. The CDR3 is 14 residues long. Germline V CDR1 and CDR2: DFQATT, SNEGSKA (reference sequence). Here the CDR3 reads CSGVSSRNNQPQHF. The CDR3 nucleotides read TGCAGTGGGGTATCCAGCAGGAACAATCAGCCCCAGCATTTT.

This clonotype was observed a few times. This sequence joins TRBV18 and TRBJ1-2, with 7 bases fitting TRBD1. The CDR3 loop spans 16 amino acids. Germline values: CDR1 KGHSH, CDR2 LQKENI. With V trimmed by 1 base and J by 1 base, 6 bases remained unmatched. CDR3 in DNA: TGTGCCAGCTCACCACAAGGGGACAGATATAACTATGGCTACACCTTC. It codes for CASSPQGDRYNYGYTF.

The chain has TRBV11-2 and TRBJ1-1; D is unclear. CDR1 is SGHAT, CDR2 FQNNGV, per germline. The CDR3 spans 16 residues. V was clipped by 4 bases and J by 1 base, with 16 bases between them. The CDR3 DNA is TGTGCCAGCAGCTCCCTACGGTATGTGGGGAACACTGAAGCTTTCTTT. Its translation: CASSSLRYVGNTEAFF.

V gene TRBV28 combines with J gene TRBJ2-3; 9 nucleotides align to TRBD1. CDR1 is MDHEN and CDR2 is SYDVKM in the germline V gene. The V segment lost 5 bases and the J segment 2 bases; nucleotides outside the gene matches: 2. This CDR3 is 14 amino acids long. The CDR3 sequence: CASSRTGDTDTQYF. CDR3 bases: TGTGCCAGCAGTAGGACAGGGGACACAGATACGCAGTATTTT.

This rearrangement joins TRBV6-1 to TRBJ1-1; D is unclear. Germline CDR1 reads MNHNS; CDR2 reads SASEGT. The CDR3 spans 13 residues. Trimming left V 8 bases short and J 3 bases short, with 13 bases between. The CDR3 protein is CASVGGRDTEAFF. CDR3 DNA sequence: TGTGCCAGCGTAGGTGGTCGGGACACTGAAGCTTTCTTT.

The gene calls are TRBV19 and TRBJ1-3, with D perhaps matching TRBD1 (5 bases). The CDR3 is 15 amino acids. V lost 6 bases and J 0 bases, leaving 12 bases between the germline ends. Germline values: CDR1 LNHDA, CDR2 SQIVND (reference sequence). The CDR3 here is CASSRGPLSGNTIYF. DNA of the CDR3: TGTGCCAGTAGCCGGGGACCGCTCTCTGGAAACACCATATATTTT.

The rearrangement uses TRBV28 and TRBJ1-2; 7 bases fit TRBD1. The CDR3 has 14 amino acids. V gave up 6 bases and J gave up 2 bases; unmatched junction bases: 6. From germline, CDR1 is MDHEN and CDR2 SYDVKM. The CDR3 loop reads CASSKTTGNYGYTF. The CDR3 bases are TGTGCCAGCAGCAAGACGACAGGGAACTATGGCTACACCTTC.

This sequence joins TRBV7-2 and TRBJ2-2; TRBD2 matches 8 bases. Germline CDR1 and CDR2: SGHTA and FQGNSA. V gave up 5 bases and J gave up 4 bases; unmatched junction bases: 9. The CDR3 spans 16 residues. The CDR3: CASSRKRGSPTGELFF. The CDR3 region has the DNA TGTGCCAGCAGCCGCAAGCGGGGGTCCCCCACCGGGGAGCTGTTTTTT. The full variable domain, rest sourced from reference TRBV7-2 and TRBJ2-2, is GAGVSQSPSNKVTEKGKDVELRCDPISGHTALYWYRQSLGQGLEFLIYFQGNSAPDKSGLPSDRFSAERTGGSVSTLTIQRTQQEDSAVYLCASSRKRGSPTGELFFGEGSRLTVL.

CDR3 bases: TGTGCCAGCAGGCCGGACAGTATTAGCAATCAGCCCCAGCATTTT. Residues: CASRPDSISNQPQHF. The genes are TRBV2 and TRBJ1-5; TRBD1 might be the D (6 bases). CDR1 and CDR2 (germline): SNHLY, FYNNEI. The germline V and J ends were trimmed by 6 bases and 0 bases, with 12 bases remaining between them. This CDR3 has 15 amino acids.

This clonotype showed up just a few times. The J gene is TRBJ1-2, the V gene TRBV5-4; tentatively, D is TRBD1 (5 bases). CDR3 length: 12 amino acids. Germline V gene sequence: CDR1 SGHNT, CDR2 YYREEE (reference sequence). Deletions cut 4 bases from V and 5 bases from J, with 9 bases between. The DNA for the CDR3 is TGTGCCAGCAGCGGCCCAGGGTATGGCTACACCTTC. It codes for CASSGPGYGYTF.

J is TRBJ2-2 and V is TRBV25-1; D possibly corresponds to TRBD1 (6 bases). The CDR3 has 13 residues. Germline CDR1 and CDR2: MGHDK and SYGVNS. Trimming shortened V by 2 bases and J by 9 bases, and 10 bases separated the two germline ends. CDR3: CASSEQGIWELFF. The CDR3 DNA is TGTGCCAGCAGTGAACAGGGGATCTGGGAGCTGTTTTTT.

This clonotype was observed a handful of times. The chain has TRBV29-1 and TRBJ1-2, with TRBD1 matching over 10 bases. In germline, CDR1 is SQVTM, CDR2 ANQGSEA. The CDR3 is 12 amino acids. V shed 7 bases and J 3 bases; nucleotides not matched to a gene: 2. CDR3 loop: CSGGQGDYGYTF. The CDR3 DNA reads as TGCAGCGGAGGACAGGGGGACTATGGCTACACCTTC.

This chain uses TRBV7-9 with TRBJ1-5; TRBD1 agrees at 9 bases. The CDR3 runs to 15 residues. Trimming at V came to 1 base and at J to 9 bases, leaving 7 bases not matched to a gene. CDR1 SEHNR and CDR2 FQNEAQ come from the germline V gene (reference sequence). The CDR3 region is CASSLGTGALGPQHF. In DNA, the CDR3 is TGTGCCAGCAGCTTAGGGACAGGGGCCTTGGGGCCCCAGCATTTT.

This rearrangement joins TRBV7-8 to TRBJ2-4; 10 bases line up with TRBD1. The CDR3 extends over 15 amino acids. The J segment lost 7 bases and the V segment lost 5 bases, leaving 8 bases of the junction unmatched. Per germline, CDR1 SGHVS and CDR2 FQNEAQ. The CDR3 nucleotides are TGTGCCAGCAGCCCGACAGGGGGCCATGGTAACATTCAGTACTTC. As protein: CASSPTGGHGNIQYF.